Listed below are T cell receptor beta chains from one sample, sequenced in a study of siplizumab effects on memory and regulatory T cells. Data came from immunoSEQ multiplex PCR; TCRdb stores just in-frame clones and leaves some out. The sample includes about 72,000 clones, about 89% of them seen just once. The sample comprised CD8+ T cells sorted from blood. These receptors originate from a human donor in good health. Each CDR3 is given with its conserved first and last residue. D genes are given only for firm matches. Size is omitted from some rows. Given values are once, few, many or a class for expanded clones.

TGTGCCAGCAGCGGAGCGGGTAGCACAGATACGCAGTATTTT	CASSGAGSTDTQYF	NA	TRBJ2-3	TRBV5-4	NA
TGCGCCAGCAGCCAAGTAACGAGGGGGAACACTGAAGCTTTCTTT	CASSQVTRGNTEAFF	NA	TRBJ1-1	TRBV4-1	NA
TGTGCCAGCAGCTGGGGGACGGCAATTCAAGAGACCCAGTACTTC	CASSWGTAIQETQYF	NA	TRBJ2-5	TRBV5-4	NA
TGCGCCAGCAGCCAAGTTTCCGGGGGGAGCGAGGACACAGATACGCAGTATTTT	CASSQVSGGSEDTDTQYF	TRBD2	TRBJ2-3	TRBV4-1	NA
TGTGCCAGCAGTGAATTCGACGGTAGCAATCAGCCCCAGCATTTT	CASSEFDGSNQPQHF	NA	TRBJ1-5	TRBV6-1	NA
TGCAGCGTCCTGAGGGGGAACACTGAAGCTTTCTTT	CSVLRGNTEAFF	NA	TRBJ1-1	TRBV29-1	once
TGTGCCAGCAGCCCTCTAGCGGGACCCTACGAGCAGTACTTC	CASSPLAGPYEQYF	TRBD2	TRBJ2-7	TRBV14	NA
TGTGCCAGCAGCGACCCCCGACAGGGAGGGTCCTACAATGAGCAGTTCTTC	CASSDPRQGGSYNEQFF	NA	TRBJ2-1	TRBV9	NA
TGTGCCAGCAGCTCCGGGACAGGGGGCTTTATGAACACTGAAGCTTTCTTT	CASSSGTGGFMNTEAFF	TRBD1	TRBJ1-1	TRBV7-9	NA
TGTGCCAGCAGCCTCGGGGATTTTGGGGCCAACGTCCTGACTTTC	CASSLGDFGANVLTF	NA	TRBJ2-6	TRBV4-2	NA
TGTGCCAGCAGCAGGGAAGGGACTCCCCAAGAGACCCAGTACTTC	CASSREGTPQETQYF	NA	TRBJ2-5	TRBV5-4	NA
TGTGCCAGTAGTACCTCTATCTCTGGGGCCAACGTCCTGACTTTC	CASSTSISGANVLTF	NA	TRBJ2-6	TRBV19	NA
TGTGCCAGCAGCTTAGAATCGACACCTACGGGGCCCTACCAAGAGACCCAGTACTTC	CASSLESTPTGPYQETQYF	NA	TRBJ2-5	TRBV11-2	NA
TGTGCCAGCAGCATTATCCCGGGTGCCACCTACGAGCAGTACTTC	CASSIIPGATYEQYF	NA	TRBJ2-7	TRBV7-9	NA
TGTGCCAGCAGCCCTCAGGGGATTAGCTCCTACAATGAGCAGTTCTTC	CASSPQGISSYNEQFF	NA	TRBJ2-1	TRBV13	NA
TGTGCCAGCAGCTTAGGCAGGGACGAGCAGTACTTC	CASSLGRDEQYF	NA	TRBJ2-7	TRBV7-9	once
TGTGCCTCAGCCGTGGCAGGGTTTCAGCGGGAGGTCTCCTACGAGCAGTACTTC	CASAVAGFQREVSYEQYF	TRBD2	TRBJ2-7	TRBV27	NA
TGTGCCAGCAGTTCGAGAATGTTAGAGGGCAATGAGCAGTTCTTC	CASSSRMLEGNEQFF	NA	TRBJ2-1	TRBV6-1	once
TGTGCCAGCAGGGACAGGGGAAAGGGCACTGAAGCTTTCTTT	CASRDRGKGTEAFF	TRBD1	TRBJ1-1	TRBV6-5	NA
TGTGCCAGCGCCTGGACAGCCCAAGAGACCCAGTACTTC	CASAWTAQETQYF	NA	TRBJ2-5	TRBV11-3	NA